A selection of T cell receptor beta chains follows, all from one sample in a study of blood T cell repertoires in COVID-19. The table came from immunoSEQ multiplex PCR; TCRdb's copy has only in-frame clones and leaves some out. The table lists approximately 60,000 clones, roughly 80% of them singletons. What was sequenced was peripheral blood. These receptors originate from a woman aged 55-75 years with acute or convalescent COVID-19. Each CDR3 is given with its conserved first and last residue. Each record gives: V gene, CDR3 length, clone size, J gene, D gene, CDR3 DNA, CDR3 protein. A D gene is named only where the DNA matches it firmly. A row's size may be missing; if present it is once, few, many or a size class.

V: TRBV18
length: 16
size: once
J: TRBJ2-3
D: TRBD2
DNA: TGTGCCAGCTCCCGCCTCGGGACTAGCGCCACAGATACGCAGTATTTT
CDR3: CASSRLGTSATDTQYF

V: TRBV9
length: 14
size: -
J: TRBJ1-1
D: -
DNA: TGTGCCAGCAGCGTAGAGGGCGGGGGGGGCGAAGCTTTCTTT
CDR3: CASSVEGGGGEAFF

V: TRBV10-3
length: 14
size: once
J: TRBJ1-2
D: -
DNA: TGTGCCATCAGTGAGTCGGGTCAGGGCTATGGCTACACCTTC
CDR3: CAISESGQGYGYTF

V: TRBV4-2
length: 14
size: -
J: TRBJ1-2
D: -
DNA: TGTGCCAGCAGCCAAGATAATACTAACTATGGCTACACCTTC
CDR3: CASSQDNTNYGYTF

V: TRBV6-5
length: 14
size: -
J: TRBJ2-3
D: TRBD1
DNA: TGTGCCAGCACCCGGACAGGGGGCGCAGATACGCAGTATTTT
CDR3: CASTRTGGADTQYF

V: TRBV6-5
length: 13
size: -
J: TRBJ1-1
D: -
DNA: TGTGCCAGCCCCGGCACAGCTGGCGCTGAAGCTTTCTTT
CDR3: CASPGTAGAEAFF

V: TRBV6-1
length: 16
size: -
J: TRBJ2-3
D: TRBD2
DNA: TGTGCCAGCAGTGTTCTAGCGGGCCATGGCTTAGATACGCAGTATTTT
CDR3: CASSVLAGHGLDTQYF

V: TRBV27
length: 13
size: -
J: TRBJ2-7
D: TRBD1
DNA: TGTGCCAGCAGTTACCGGGACAGTTACGAGCAGTACTTC
CDR3: CASSYRDSYEQYF

V: TRBV27
length: 15
size: -
J: TRBJ1-2
D: TRBD1
DNA: TGTGCCAGCAGTTTAGGGGGACAGTTAAACTATGGCTACACCTTC
CDR3: CASSLGGQLNYGYTF

V: TRBV7-9
length: 14
size: -
J: TRBJ1-1
D: -
DNA: TGTGCCAGCAGCTCCAGCAGGCAGAAAAATGAAGCTTTCTTT
CDR3: CASSSSRQKNEAFF

V: TRBV19
length: 12
size: -
J: TRBJ1-2
D: -
DNA: TGTGCCAGTAGTCCGGGACATTGGGGCTACACCTTC
CDR3: CASSPGHWGYTF

V: TRBV24-1
length: 16
size: -
J: TRBJ2-2
D: TRBD2
DNA: TGTGCCACCAGTGATTCCCTGGGGGGGAAGTTCGGGGAGCTGTTTTTT
CDR3: CATSDSLGGKFGELFF

V: TRBV7-9
length: 14
size: once
J: TRBJ2-7
D: -
DNA: TGTGCCAGCAGCTCCGCGACAGCTTTCTACGAGCAGTACTTC
CDR3: CASSSATAFYEQYF

V: TRBV15
length: 15
size: -
J: TRBJ2-4
D: TRBD2
DNA: TGTGCCACCAGCGGGCCCGGGACTAGCAATACGCCTACCTACTTC
CDR3: CATSGPGTSNTPTYF

V: TRBV27
length: 17
size: -
J: TRBJ2-1
D: TRBD2
DNA: TGTGCCAGCAGAATACTAGCGGGGGGCCTCTCCTACAATGAGCAGTTCTTC
CDR3: CASRILAGGLSYNEQFF

V: TRBV7-9
length: 13
size: -
J: TRBJ1-2
D: -
DNA: TGTGCCAGCAGCTCCCCGAGTCACTATGGCTACACCTTC
CDR3: CASSSPSHYGYTF

V: TRBV5-8
length: 18
size: few
J: TRBJ2-6
D: TRBD2
DNA: TGTGCCAGCAGCTTGGCGGGAGGACGAACCTCTGGGGCCAACGTCCTGACTTTC
CDR3: CASSLAGGRTSGANVLTF

V: TRBV7-3
length: 17
size: -
J: TRBJ2-2
D: TRBD1
DNA: TGTGCCAGCAGCTCAGTACCCGGGACAGCGAACACCGGGGAGCTGTTTTTT
CDR3: CASSSVPGTANTGELFF

V: TRBV4-1
length: 18
size: -
J: TRBJ1-3
D: TRBD1
DNA: TGCGCCAGCAGCCAAGATTTTAGGACAGGGGGATCGGGAAACACCATATATTTT
CDR3: CASSQDFRTGGSGNTIYF

V: TRBV7-3
length: 18
size: -
J: TRBJ2-3
D: TRBD2
DNA: TGTGCCAGCAGCTTAGCGGGACTAGCGGGGGCCCACACAGATACGCAGTATTTT
CDR3: CASSLAGLAGAHTDTQYF

V: TRBV5-1
length: 15
size: -
J: TRBJ2-3
D: -
DNA: TGCGCCAGCAGCTACCCGGGCAACAGGGTAGATACGCAGTATTTT
CDR3: CASSYPGNRVDTQYF

V: TRBV15
length: 16
size: -
J: TRBJ2-7
D: TRBD2
DNA: TGTGCCACCAGCTCTCGATCGGCGCTAGCGGGGGGCGAGCAGTACTTC
CDR3: CATSSRSALAGGEQYF

V: TRBV4-1
length: 19
size: -
J: TRBJ2-1
D: TRBD1
DNA: TGCGCCAGCAGCCAAGAGGGACAGGGGGCAAAATGGCCCTACAATGAGCAGTTCTTC
CDR3: CASSQEGQGAKWPYNEQFF

V: TRBV6-5
length: 12
size: once
J: TRBJ1-5
D: -
DNA: TGTGCCAGCACCGAGGCCAGGGGGCCCCAGCATTTT
CDR3: CASTEARGPQHF

V: TRBV6-5
length: 16
size: -
J: TRBJ1-2
D: -
DNA: TGTGCCAGCAGTTACTGGCGGGACGTAGCTCGGTATGGCTACACCTTC
CDR3: CASSYWRDVARYGYTF

V: TRBV28
length: 13
size: -
J: TRBJ1-1
D: -
DNA: TGTGCCAGCAGTTCCCCCCAAAACACTGAAGCTTTCTTT
CDR3: CASSSPQNTEAFF

V: TRBV19
length: 16
size: -
J: TRBJ1-1
D: -
DNA: TGTGCCAGTAGTATAGATAACTCCCCCAGGTATCCCGAAGCTTTCTTT
CDR3: CASSIDNSPRYPEAFF

V: TRBV6-5
length: 15
size: -
J: TRBJ1-1
D: -
DNA: TGTGCCAGCAGTTCCCCGGACTGGGGGGGGTTAGAAGCTTTCTTT
CDR3: CASSSPDWGGLEAFF

V: TRBV4-3
length: 15
size: -
J: TRBJ2-7
D: TRBD2
DNA: TGCGCCAGCAGCCAGGGGACTAGCGGAAATTACGAGCAGTACTTC
CDR3: CASSQGTSGNYEQYF

V: TRBV6-5
length: 15
size: -
J: TRBJ2-1
D: -
DNA: TGTGCCAGCAGTTACGAGGCGGGGCCATACAATGAGCAGTTCTTC
CDR3: CASSYEAGPYNEQFF

V: TRBV4-1
length: 15
size: -
J: TRBJ2-1
D: -
DNA: TGCGCCAGCAGCCAAACGGGGGACCACTACAATGAGCAGTTCTTC
CDR3: CASSQTGDHYNEQFF

V: TRBV7-9
length: 16
size: -
J: TRBJ2-3
D: TRBD1
DNA: TGTGCCAGCAGCCAAAGACAGGGGAAGGGTACAGATACGCAGTATTTT
CDR3: CASSQRQGKGTDTQYF